Listed below are T cell receptor beta chains from one sample, sequenced in a study of Graves' ophthalmopathy and Graves' hyperthyroidism. TCRdb ran MiXCR on the multiplex PCR reads and lists one entry per CDR3 protein. Of 300,000 to 400,000 distinct CDR3 sequences listed, roughly 15% are singletons. Source material: peripheral blood. Receptors were obtained from an adult man with Graves' ophthalmopathy. Each CDR3 is given with its conserved first and last residue. The order of the fields is V gene, J gene, clone size, D gene, CDR3 DNA, CDR3 protein. A D gene is named only where the DNA matches it firmly. Expanded clones get a size class; other rows say once, few or many, or leave the size out.

TRBV12-3/TRBV12-4,TRBJ1-2,many,-,TGTGCCAGCACCAGGACCGGGGAGGGCTATGGCTACACCTTC,CASTRTGEGYGYTF
TRBV7-9,TRBJ2-7,many,-,TGTGCCAGCAGCTTCGTTTCCTTCACGGAAGAGCAGTACTTC,CASSFVSFTEEQYF
TRBV19,TRBJ1-1,-,-,TGTGCCAGTAGTATAGGAGGGGTAGGGAAGGACACTGAAGCTTTCTTT,CASSIGGVGKDTEAFF
TRBV15,TRBJ1-5,many,-,TGTGCCACCAGCGAACCGGGTGGAAATCAGCCCCAGCATTTT,CATSEPGGNQPQHF
TRBV6-2/TRBV6-3,TRBJ2-5,many,TRBD2,TGTGCCAGCAGTTACTCGAGGGGCGGGAGGACGCCCCAGTACTTC,CASSYSRGGRTPQYF
TRBV3-1,TRBJ1-1,many,TRBD1,TGTGCCAGCAGCCCTACAGGGGGCGAGAACACTGAAGCTTTCTTT,CASSPTGGENTEAFF
TRBV5-1,TRBJ2-5,many,TRBD2,TGCGCCAGCAGGAGAGGGACTAGCGGTAACCAAGAGACCCAGTACTTC,CASRRGTSGNQETQYF
TRBV19,TRBJ1-2,many,TRBD1,TGTGCCAGTACCTCGACAGGGAACTATGGCTACACCTTC,CASTSTGNYGYTF
TRBV4-3,TRBJ2-5,many,-,TGCGCCAGCAGCCAAGATTTCGGCCAGCGGGAGACCCAGTACTTC,CASSQDFGQRETQYF
TRBV12-3/TRBV12-4,TRBJ1-5,many,-,TGTGCCAGCAGTGGGGGGTGGAATCAGCCCCAGCATTTT,CASSGGWNQPQHF
TRBV7-2,TRBJ2-1,many,-,TGTGCCAGCAGCTTAGGTAGGACCCTGAATCCCCATGAGCAGTTCTTC,CASSLGRTLNPHEQFF
TRBV6-5,TRBJ2-7,few,TRBD1,TGTGCCAGCAGTTACTCGGCAGGGGGTGATTACGAGCAGTACTTC,CASSYSAGGDYEQYF
TRBV4-1,TRBJ1-5,-,-,TGCGCCAGCAGCCAAGTACGAAATCAGCCCCAGCATTTT,CASSQVRNQPQHF
TRBV7-9,TRBJ1-1,-,-,TGTGCCAGCAGCTTAAGCGTGGGGGGTGAAGCTTTCTTT,CASSLSVGGEAFF
TRBV20-1,TRBJ2-2,many,TRBD2,TGCAGTGCTGTGGGACTAGTCGGGCGGAACACCGGGGAGCTGTTTTTT,CSAVGLVGRNTGELFF
TRBV30,TRBJ1-2,many,-,TGTGCCTGGGAAATACGTACGGGCGGCTACACCTTC,CAWEIRTGGYTF
TRBV6-2/TRBV6-3,TRBJ1-1,many,TRBD1,TGTGCCAGCAGTTTTGGACAGGCGAACACTGAAGCTTTCTTT,CASSFGQANTEAFF
TRBV7-2,TRBJ2-5,-,TRBD2,TGTGCCAGCAGCTTACGGGGGGGGCCGGGCCAAGAGACCCAGTACTTC,CASSLRGGPGQETQYF
TRBV13,TRBJ1-5,many,-,TGTGCCAGCAATAGGAGAGGGGGGAATCAGCCCCAGCATTTT,CASNRRGGNQPQHF
TRBV30,TRBJ1-2,many,-,TGTGCCTGGAGTGCCGGGTCGGAGGACTATGGCTACACCTTC,CAWSAGSEDYGYTF
TRBV7-6,TRBJ2-5,many,-,TGTGCCAGCAGCCTAGCGCAGTACCAAGAGACCCAGTACTTC,CASSLAQYQETQYF
TRBV29-1,TRBJ2-7,many,-,TGCAGCGTAAGGGACTTGAGCTCCTACGAGCAGTACTTC,CSVRDLSSYEQYF
TRBV20-1,TRBJ1-1,many,TRBD1,TGCAGTGCTCCGGGACAGCCAGGAGCTGAAGCTTTCTTT,CSAPGQPGAEAFF
TRBV28,TRBJ1-2,many,-,TGTGCCAGCAGGGAGACGGACGGGCTCTATGGCTACACCTTC,CASRETDGLYGYTF
TRBV13,TRBJ2-7,many,-,TGTGCCAGCAGCGCAAGCCGGGACGGGTCCTACGAGCAGTACTTC,CASSASRDGSYEQYF
TRBV12-3/TRBV12-4,TRBJ1-6,many,TRBD1,TGTGCCAGCAGTCCGACAGGGGTGAATTCACCCCTCCACTTT,CASSPTGVNSPLHF
TRBV5-1,TRBJ1-2,many,-,TGCGCCAGCCGCCCCCCCGGGGGTGGCTACACCTTC,CASRPPGGGYTF
TRBV12-3/TRBV12-4,TRBJ1-5,many,TRBD1,TGTGCCAGCAGCCGGACAGGGAGCGGTCATCAGCCCCAGCATTTT,CASSRTGSGHQPQHF
TRBV15,TRBJ2-6,many,-,TGTGCCACCAGCAGAGATCTTCTCGGAGGTTGGCTGACTAGCTCTGGGGCCAACGTCCTGACTTTC,CATSRDLLGGWLTSSGANVLTF
TRBV7-2,TRBJ2-5,-,-,TGTGCCAGCAGTTCAACAGGGCAGGGGACCCAGTACTTC,CASSSTGQGTQYF
TRBV12-3/TRBV12-4,TRBJ1-1,many,-,TGTGCCAGCAGTTTGATCTCTGACACTGAAGCTTTCTTT,CASSLISDTEAFF
TRBV11-2,TRBJ2-7,many,-,TGTGCCAGCAGCTTAGGACGGTCGGTCTACGAGCAGTACTTC,CASSLGRSVYEQYF
TRBV6-2/TRBV6-3,TRBJ2-2,many,TRBD2,TGTGCCAGTGGGTTCGGGGGGGCGCCCACCGGGGAGCTGTTTTTT,CASGFGGAPTGELFF
TRBV28,TRBJ2-7,-,-,TGTGCCAGCAGTTTATTTGGGACGGCTAAGTACGAGCAGTACTTC,CASSLFGTAKYEQYF
TRBV6-5,TRBJ1-2,many,-,TGTGCCAGCAGTTTACATGTGGGGAGAGTCTATGGCTACACCTTC,CASSLHVGRVYGYTF
TRBV5-1,TRBJ1-2,many,-,TGCGCCAGCAGCTTTTTGTTGCAGGACAGTAATGGCTACACCTTC,CASSFLLQDSNGYTF
TRBV10-3,TRBJ2-2,many,-,TGTGCCATCGGGGGTACCGGAACCGGGGAGCTGTTTTTT,CAIGGTGTGELFF
TRBV27,TRBJ2-7,-,-,TGTGCCAGCAGTGGAGGGCCTCTCTACGAGCAGTACTTC,CASSGGPLYEQYF
TRBV15,TRBJ1-1,once,-,TGTGCCACCAGCACAGACAGGTTCACTGAAGCTTTCTTT,CATSTDRFTEAFF
TRBV5-1,TRBJ1-1,-,-,TGCGCCAGCAGCTTGGGGGACGGCTCCACTGAAGCTTTCTTT,CASSLGDGSTEAFF
TRBV7-9,TRBJ2-5,-,-,TGTGCCAGCAGCTTAGGGGGGTCTAGCCGCACGGAGACCCAGTACTTC,CASSLGGSSRTETQYF
TRBV6-2/TRBV6-3,TRBJ2-2,few,-,TGTGCCAGCAGTTGGGGGACGGCCACCGGGGAGCTGTTTTTT,CASSWGTATGELFF